These T cell receptor beta chains were read from a single sample in a study of cytomegalovirus exposure and HLA in healthy donors. Produced via immunoSEQ multiplex PCR; TCRdb's table is partial and in-frame only. There are more than 110,000 clones in the sample; about 78% occur only once, and 2.5% to 3.5% lies in the top ten. Sequenced sample: PBMCs. The receptors originated from a male donor in good health and CMV-seronegative. Both conserved end residues are part of each CDR3. Each record gives: D gene, V gene, clone size, J gene, CDR3 DNA, CDR3 protein. A D gene is named only where the DNA matches it firmly. The size field is filled for only some rows; it gives once, few, many or a size class.

-	TRBV27	-	TRBJ1-5	TGTGCCAGCAGTTCCCAGTTAAGCAATCAGCCCCAGCATTTT	CASSSQLSNQPQHF
-	TRBV2	-	TRBJ2-2	TGTGCCAGCAGTGAAGCGCTTCGGGGGAAGACCGGGGAGCTGTTTTTT	CASSEALRGKTGELFF
TRBD1	TRBV5-4	few	TRBJ1-3	TGTGCCAGCAGCTTGGGACAGGGGAGCTCTGGAAACACCATATATTTT	CASSLGQGSSGNTIYF
TRBD1	TRBV27	-	TRBJ1-4	TGTGCCAGCAGTCCACGACAGGGCCTTAATGAAAAACTGTCTTTT	CASSPRQGLNEKLSF
TRBD1	TRBV7-2	-	TRBJ1-6	TGTGCCAGCAGCCAAGGGACAGGGGGCCTTTCACCCCTCCACTTT	CASSQGTGGLSPLHF
TRBD2	TRBV15	-	TRBJ2-3	TGTGCCACCTGCGCGGGAGGAGAGGCAGATACGCAGTATTTT	CATCAGGEADTQYF
-	TRBV7-9	-	TRBJ1-1	TGTGCCAGCAGCTTAGCGGAGGGGAGGGCCACTGAAGCTTTCTTT	CASSLAEGRATEAFF
-	TRBV2	-	TRBJ1-1	TGTGCCAGCAGCCAGGGAGGGAGGGTAGCTTTCTTT	CASSQGGRVAFF
-	TRBV6-6	-	TRBJ2-7	TGTGCCAGCAGTTACTCTAGCTGGAGGGAGCAGTACTTC	CASSYSSWREQYF
-	TRBV19	-	TRBJ1-1	TGTGCCAGTAGTATTCGGAACACTGAAGCTTTCTTT	CASSIRNTEAFF
-	TRBV21-1	-	TRBJ1-4	TGTGCCAACCTGGGACAGGTAGTATGGGAAAAACTGTTTTTT	CANLGQVVWEKLFF
TRBD2	TRBV2	-	TRBJ2-3	TGTGCCAGCAGGGGACTAGGCACAGATACGCAGTATTTT	CASRGLGTDTQYF
-	TRBV6-5	-	TRBJ2-2	TGTGCCAGCAGTTATGCGAACAGGGCCGGGGAGCTGTTTTTT	CASSYANRAGELFF
-	TRBV30	-	TRBJ1-3	TGTGCCTGGAGTTTGTGGGTAACGGGCTCTGGAAACACCATATATTTT	CAWSLWVTGSGNTIYF
-	TRBV6-6	-	TRBJ1-2	TGTGCCAGCAGTCAAACCGGGTCCCTCTATGGCTACCCCTTC	CASSQTGSLYGYPF
-	TRBV6-1	few	TRBJ1-1	TGTGCCAGCAGGGACCCAGGGTACACTGAAGCTTTCTTT	CASRDPGYTEAFF
-	TRBV18	once	TRBJ1-4	TGTGCCAGCTCACCTTTGGAGAGCCGGGTTGAAAAACTGTTTTTT	CASSPLESRVEKLFF
-	TRBV19	-	TRBJ2-5	TGTGCCAGTAGTATGTCACAATCGGGGGAGACCCAGTACTTC	CASSMSQSGETQYF
TRBD1	TRBV4-3	once	TRBJ1-6	TGCGCCAGCAGCCCAAACAGGGGGTCCTCCTATAATTCACCCCTCCACTTT	CASSPNRGSSYNSPLHF
-	TRBV2	few	TRBJ2-2	TGTGCCAGCAGTCACAGGGCGAACACCGGGGAGCTGTTTTTT	CASSHRANTGELFF
-	TRBV27	few	TRBJ2-7	TGTGCCAGCAGTTTAACGTACTGGGGGGAACCACCTAACTACGAGCAGTACTTC	CASSLTYWGEPPNYEQYF
-	TRBV5-1	-	TRBJ1-5	TGCGCCAGCAGCTTGGATGGGGGGGGCAATCAGCCCCAGCATTTT	CASSLDGGGNQPQHF
TRBD2	TRBV5-1	-	TRBJ2-1	TGCGCCCGCAGCTTAGAAAGACTAGCGGGAGTCAATGAGCAGTTCTTC	CARSLERLAGVNEQFF
-	TRBV2	few	TRBJ1-2	TGTGCCAGCAGTACGACAGCTAATCATGGCTACACCTTC	CASSTTANHGYTF
TRBD2	TRBV5-1	-	TRBJ2-3	TGCGCCAGCAGCTTGCTTCCCCACGGACTAGCGGGGCACCCGTGGGCACAGTATTTT	CASSLLPHGLAGHPWAQYF
TRBD1	TRBV7-8	-	TRBJ1-3	TGTGCCAGCAGCATTGGACAGGGCCTTAGAAACACCATATATTTT	CASSIGQGLRNTIYF
TRBD1	TRBV27	-	TRBJ1-2	TGTGCCAGCAGTTTAGACTGGGACAGGGTTGATGGCTACACCTTC	CASSLDWDRVDGYTF
TRBD1	TRBV7-6	once	TRBJ1-4	TGTGCCAGCAGCCTTGACAGGGGGCGGAATGAAAAACTGTTTTTT	CASSLDRGRNEKLFF
TRBD2	TRBV6-6	-	TRBJ2-1	TGTGCCAGCAGTTACTCTGGGACTAGGGCCAATGAGCAGTTCTTC	CASSYSGTRANEQFF
-	TRBV5-5	once	TRBJ2-7	TGTGCCAGCAGCGGGAGGGGGATCCCCTTTACCTACGAGCAGTACTTC	CASSGRGIPFTYEQYF
TRBD1	TRBV6-5	-	TRBJ2-7	TGTGCCAGCGCGACAGGGGTTGGATTCCACGAGCAGTACTTC	CASATGVGFHEQYF
-	TRBV29-1	-	TRBJ2-7	TGCAGCACAATCAGTGACTCCTACGAGCAGTACTTC	CSTISDSYEQYF
-	TRBV19	-	TRBJ1-1	TGTGCCAGTAGTTCCGCCGGAGGTTTCACTGAAGCTTTCTTT	CASSSAGGFTEAFF